This T cell receptor beta chain was recorded in a study of OX40 agonist ivuxolimab in advanced cancers. Whole-study context: Patients with prior anti-PD-1, anti-PD-L1 or anti-CTLA-4 therapy were eligible; approximately 40% had some.

Excluded were patients having autoimmune disease history or systemic immunosuppression. Samples of blood were obtained at baseline, on cycle 4 day 1, and on cycle 7 day 1. This table comes from immunoSEQ multiplex PCR, and its TCRdb copy is limited to in-frame clones, with some not included. This table has about 78,000 clones, 84% appearing once. The sequence was collected from an adult with an advanced solid tumor such as melanoma, head and neck, liver or kidney cancer. Source: CD4+ or CD8+ T cells sorted from blood, taken in a trial of the OX40 agonist ivuxolimab.

For the CDR3, the DNA is TGTGCCAGCACTTTCCAATCAGGCGACCCGTCCTACGAGCAGTACTTC. It is translated as CASTFQSGDPSYEQYF. The chain has TRBV6-6 and TRBJ2-7; D gene ambiguous. Trimming left V 7 bases short and J 1 base short, with 20 bases between. CDR1 is MNHNY and CDR2 is SVGAGI in the germline V gene (reference sequence). There are 16 residues in the CDR3.